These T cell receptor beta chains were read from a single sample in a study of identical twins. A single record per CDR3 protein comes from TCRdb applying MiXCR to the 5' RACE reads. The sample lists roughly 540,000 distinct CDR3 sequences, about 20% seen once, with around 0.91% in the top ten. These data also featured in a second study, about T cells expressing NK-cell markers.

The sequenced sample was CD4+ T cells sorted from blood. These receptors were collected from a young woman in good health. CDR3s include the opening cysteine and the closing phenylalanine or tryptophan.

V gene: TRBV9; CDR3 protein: CASSPPGHRETQYF
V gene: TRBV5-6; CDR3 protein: CASSSPLGGDTQYF
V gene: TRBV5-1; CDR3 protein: CASSLGSGTAGHEQYF
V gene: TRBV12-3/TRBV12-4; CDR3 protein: CASRPDSPGTDTQYF
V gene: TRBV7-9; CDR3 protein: CASSLELATTKETQYF
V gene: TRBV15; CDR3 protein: CATSRDRGQGTNEQFF
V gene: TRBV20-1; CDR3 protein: CSARAREAIYF
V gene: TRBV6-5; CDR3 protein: CASSSSPQGGSQPQHF
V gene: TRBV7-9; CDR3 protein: CASSHSGSTDTQYF
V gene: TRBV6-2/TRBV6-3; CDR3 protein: CASRRGASGVNEQFF
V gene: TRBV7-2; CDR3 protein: CASSLDVGQGGIQYF
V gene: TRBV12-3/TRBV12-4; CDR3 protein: CASSFGRDGELFF
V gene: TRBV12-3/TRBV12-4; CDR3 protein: CATMWGGDEKLFF
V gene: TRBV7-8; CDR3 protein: CASSLEQYYSYEQYF
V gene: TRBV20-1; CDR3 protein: CSASHFRDGTDTQYF
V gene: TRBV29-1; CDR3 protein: CSVSFRDTEAFF
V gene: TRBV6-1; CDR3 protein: CASKPWAGSNQPQHF
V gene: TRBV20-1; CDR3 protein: CSPKKGGDTQYF
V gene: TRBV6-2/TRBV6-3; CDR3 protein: CASSPIVLGTSYSYEQYF
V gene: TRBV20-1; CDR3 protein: CCARALAGITGELFF
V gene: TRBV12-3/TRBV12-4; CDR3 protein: CASSPYRGSNQPQHF
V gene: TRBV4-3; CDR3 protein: CASSQTVPPDITYEQYF
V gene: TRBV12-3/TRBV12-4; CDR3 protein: CASSLRENQPQHF
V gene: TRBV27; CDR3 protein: CASRLRSVYYNEQFF
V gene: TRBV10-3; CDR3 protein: CAISTGIRETQYF
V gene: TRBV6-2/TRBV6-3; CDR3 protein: CASRRDSRPYEQYF
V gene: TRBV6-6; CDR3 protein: CASSRVGGYTF
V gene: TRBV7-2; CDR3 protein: CARRRQVNTEAFF